What follows are 22 T cell receptor beta chains derived from one specimen sequenced in a study of cytomegalovirus exposure and HLA in healthy donors (dated by TCRdb to 2017 to 2019). Receptors were amplified or captured by the immunoSEQ multiplex PCR assay. A mixture of 60 forward primers for TCR Vbeta segments and 13 reverse primers for TCR Jbeta segments was used in the multiplex PCR. TCRdb provides this immuneACCESS table in a form limited to in-frame rearrangements. Some clones are lacking; in checked studies, under half of them reflect an unresolved V gene, and why the rest are absent is not known. Recorded for this sample are 90,000 to 130,000 clones; roughly 70% of them occurred a single time. The ten largest make up approximately 0.9% of the sample. Sample: PBMCs. These receptors were collected from a woman under 40 in good health and CMV-seronegative.

The chain is built from TRBV6-6 and TRBJ1-1; D might be TRBD1 (5 bases). CDR3 length: 12 amino acids. The V and J ends lost 5 bases and 14 bases respectively, with 18 bases between them. The germline V gene has CDR1 MNHNY and CDR2 SVGAGI (reference sequence). CDR3 residues: CASSPRDGTSFF. As DNA, the CDR3 is TGTGCCAGCAGTCCCAGGGACGGAACTAGCTTCTTT.

CDR3 sequence: CASSSWFGGGRNTGELFF. In nucleotides, the CDR3 is TGTGCCAGCAGCTCATGGTTCGGGGGGGGCCGTAACACCGGGGAGCTGTTTTTT. The V and J genes are TRBV7-2 and TRBJ2-2; TRBD2 matches at 8 bases. Germline CDR1 and CDR2: SGHTA and FQGNSA. J lost 2 bases, V lost 4 bases, and 12 bases had no gene match. The CDR3 runs to 18 residues.

This clone was counted a few times. The DNA for the CDR3 is TGTGCCACCCAGGGTAATGCCTACGAGCAGTACTTC. It translates to CATQGNAYEQYF. The chain employs TRBV30 and TRBJ2-7, with D possibly matching TRBD1 (5 bases). There are 12 residues in the CDR3. V shed 8 bases and J shed 2 bases, with 13 bases lying between them. Germline CDR1 reads GTSNPN; CDR2 reads SVGIG (reference sequence).

The chain couples TRBV11-2 to TRBJ1-4; D perhaps matches TRBD1 (5 bases). CDR3 size: 15 residues. The germline gives CDR1 SGHAT, CDR2 FQNNGV. Trimming removed 0 bases at V and 5 bases at J, with 10 bases between. The CDR3 DNA is TGTGCCAGCAGCTTAGAGGACAACCACAATGAAAAACTGTTTTTT. Encoded protein: CASSLEDNHNEKLFF.

CDR3 region: CASSQSTEGRGGYTF. The CDR3, as DNA: TGCGCCAGCAGCCAAAGTACGGAGGGGAGGGGCGGCTACACCTTC. This chain joins TRBV4-1 and TRBJ1-2; the D gene is possibly TRBD1 (5 bases). Germline V gene sequence: CDR1 MGHRA, CDR2 YSYEKL. V gave up 2 bases and J gave up 8 bases, with 18 bases separating them. CDR3 length equals 15 residues.

The chain is built from TRBV7-2 and TRBJ2-5; possible D gene TRBD2, 5 bases. This CDR3 contains 16 residues. The germline gives CDR1 SGHTA, CDR2 FQGNSA. Deletions cut 2 bases from V and 0 bases from J, with 13 bases between. The CDR3 DNA reads as TGTGCCAGCAGCTTACTTCGAGGGAGCGACCAAGAGACCCAGTACTTC. Translating it yields CASSLLRGSDQETQYF. The variable domain in full, completed from reference TRBV7-2 and TRBJ2-5, reads GAGVSQSPSNKVTEKGKDVELRCDPISGHTALYWYRQSLGQGLEFLIYFQGNSAPDKSGLPSDRFSAERTGGSVSTLTIQRTQQEDSAVYLCASSLLRGSDQETQYFGPGTRLLVL.

The V call is TRBV5-1, the J call TRBJ2-2, with D unclear. The CDR3 totals 15 residues. Trimming left V 0 bases short and J 1 base short, with 7 bases between. Germline values: CDR1 SGHRS, CDR2 YFSETQ. CDR3 bases: TGCGCCAGCAGCTTGGAGCTGCTGAACACCGGGGAGCTGTTTTTT. Translation: CASSLELLNTGELFF.

This clone was counted between two and nine times. Other DNA sequences in this specimen translate into the identical CDR3. The V gene is TRBV7-8, the J gene TRBJ1-1, with TRBD1 matching over 7 bases. The CDR3 consists of 14 residues. V shed 5 bases, J shed 2 bases, and the junction held 5 bases outside the gene matches. The germline gives CDR1 SGHVS, CDR2 FQNEAQ. CDR3 sequence: CASSVTGENTEAFF. Written as DNA, the CDR3 is TGTGCCAGCAGCGTAACAGGGGAAAACACTGAAGCTTTCTTT.

This CDR3 reads CASSSRDITPLHF. The CDR3 region has the DNA TGTGCCAGTAGTTCCCGGGATATTACACCCCTCCACTTT. The rearrangement joins TRBV19 to TRBJ1-6; no clear D gene. Germline loops: CDR1 LNHDA, CDR2 SQIVND (reference sequence). V was pared by 5 bases and J by 11 bases, with 13 bases between. This CDR3 is 13 amino acids long.

The chain links TRBV30 to TRBJ2-7, with D possibly TRBD1 on 5 matching bases. The V gene's germline CDR1 is GTSNPN and CDR2 SVGIG (reference sequence). CDR3 length: 13 residues. V lost 0 bases, J lost 4 bases, and 10 bases lay in between. CDR3 amino acids: CAWSVQQEYEQYF. The CDR3 DNA sequence: TGTGCCTGGAGTGTACAACAGGAATACGAGCAGTACTTC.

The chain recombines TRBV10-2 with TRBJ2-1; 11 bases are shared with TRBD2. The germline gives CDR1 WSHSY, CDR2 SAAADI. Trimming removed 6 bases from V and 9 bases from J; junction bases left unmatched: 7. The CDR3 runs to 14 residues. This CDR3 is CASRVAGGPGEQFF. The CDR3 bases are TGCGCCAGCAGGGTAGCGGGAGGGCCAGGTGAGCAGTTCTTC.

The chain joins TRBV5-6 to TRBJ2-3, with TRBD1 as a possible D gene (6 bases). Per the germline V gene, CDR1 is SGHDT and CDR2 is YYEEEE. The V end lost 4 bases, the J end lost 0 bases, and 15 bases lay between the germline ends. The CDR3 runs to 16 residues. Here the CDR3 DNA reads TGTGCCAGCAGCCCGCGTGGGGGCGCGAGCACAGATACGCAGTATTTT. Translating gives CASSPRGGASTDTQYF.

The CDR3 region is CASSVRLSGANVLTF. Here the CDR3 DNA reads TGTGCCAGCAGCGTACGGTTATCTGGGGCCAACGTCCTGACTTTC. This chain joins TRBV9 and TRBJ2-6; D gene unclear. This CDR3 is 15 amino acids long. V was clipped by 1 base and J by 1 base, with 6 bases between them. CDR1 SGDLS and CDR2 YYNGEE come from the germline V gene.

The rearrangement links TRBV9 to TRBJ2-3; 13 bases match TRBD2. Germline V gene data show CDR1 as SGDLS and CDR2 as YYNGEE. Trimming at V came to 0 bases and at J to 4 bases, leaving 11 bases not matched to a gene. The CDR3 is 19 amino acids. CDR3 loop: CASSVGTSGGAGSADTQYF. The CDR3 nucleotides read TGTGCCAGCAGCGTAGGTACTAGCGGGGGGGCCGGTTCGGCAGATACGCAGTATTTT.

In this sample, this clone turned up once. V and J are TRBV15 and TRBJ1-1; D gene uncertain. Germline-derived CDR1 and CDR2 are LNHNV and YYDKDF (reference sequence). With 1 base removed from V and 0 bases from J, the gap between germline ends came to 9 bases. The CDR3 runs to 15 residues. CDR3 protein: CATSRVVNLNTEAFF. The DNA for the CDR3 is TGTGCCACCAGCAGAGTTGTAAATCTGAACACTGAAGCTTTCTTT.

This rearrangement joins TRBV5-1 to TRBJ2-5; TRBD1 matches at 8 bases. V lost 3 bases to trimming and J lost 4 bases; unmatched junction nucleotides: 5. Germline lookup yields CDR1 SGHRS and CDR2 YFSETQ. The CDR3 spans 14 residues. This CDR3 reads CASSYWTGTETQYF. The DNA for the CDR3 is TGCGCCAGCAGCTACTGGACAGGGACAGAGACCCAGTACTTC.

This chain joins TRBV19 and TRBJ2-1; maybe TRBD2 (7 bases). V was cut by 6 bases and J by 2 bases, with 11 bases left in between. Germline lookup yields CDR1 LNHDA and CDR2 SQIVND (reference sequence). CDR3 length: 14 residues. CDR3 in amino acids: CASSPGGPYNEQFF. The DNA for the CDR3 is TGTGCCAGTAGCCCCGGGGGGCCCTACAATGAGCAGTTCTTC. The full variable domain, rest sourced from reference TRBV19 and TRBJ2-1, is DGGITQSPKYLFRKEGQNVTLSCEQNLNHDAMYWYRQDPGQGLRLIYYSQIVNDFQKGDIAEGYSVSREKKESFPLTVTSAQKNPTAFYLCASSPGGPYNEQFFGPGTRLTVL.

This clone was counted only a few times. The rearrangement uses TRBV6-4 and TRBJ2-3; 9 bases agree with TRBD2. Germline V gene sequence: CDR1 MRHNA, CDR2 SNTAGT. Trimming removed 3 bases from V and 1 base from J; junction bases left unmatched: 2. This CDR3 region has 15 residues. DNA of the CDR3: TGTGCCAGCAGTGAGGCGGGAGGGGGCACAGATACGCAGTATTTT. It is translated as CASSEAGGGTDTQYF.

This clone was seen more than once but under ten times. This chain joins TRBV7-9 and TRBJ1-3; 8 bases align to TRBD1. This CDR3 is built from 15 residues. Germline CDR1 reads SEHNR; CDR2 reads FQNEAQ (reference sequence). The J segment lost 6 bases and the V segment lost 5 bases, leaving 9 bases of the junction unmatched. In DNA form, the CDR3 reads TGTGCCAGCAGCAGACAGGGGACGGAATTAAACACCATATATTTT. Translated: CASSRQGTELNTIYF.

This clone was counted between two and nine times. An end of the junction differs from the germline gene, which may be a read error. The chain links TRBV25-1 to TRBJ1-1, with a possible D match to TRBD1 (6 bases). CDR1 MGHDK and CDR2 SYGVNS come from the germline V gene. The CDR3 extends over 14 amino acids. The CDR3 is CASSEYQGNAEAFF. The CDR3 coding sequence is TGTGCCAGCAGTGAATATCAGGGGAACGCTGAAGCTTTCTTT. Using reference TRBV25-1 and TRBJ1-1 for the parts outside the CDR3, the full variable domain is EADIYQTPRYLVIGTGKKITLECSQTMGHDKMYWYQQDPGMELHLIHYSYGVNSTEKGDLSSESTVSRIRTEHFPLTLESARPSHTSQYLCASSEYQGNAEAFFGQGTRLTVV.

This clone came up once. This chain links TRBV6-4 with TRBJ2-2; D is ambiguous. Between the trimmed V and J ends, which lost 5 bases and 5 bases, there was a span of 12 bases. From germline, CDR1 is MRHNA and CDR2 SNTAGT. The CDR3 is 14 residues long. In DNA form, the CDR3 reads TGTGCCAGCAGTTCGTCAGGTACTACCGGGGAGCTGTTTTTT. It translates to CASSSSGTTGELFF.

The chain couples TRBV6-4 to TRBJ2-1; TRBD1 matches 11 bases. V shed 2 bases, J shed 5 bases, and the junction held 2 bases outside the gene matches. The CDR3 covers 15 residues. Germline values: CDR1 MRHNA, CDR2 SNTAGT. The CDR3: CASSDGTGGHNEQFF. The CDR3 DNA reads TGTGCCAGCAGTGACGGGACAGGGGGACACAATGAGCAGTTCTTC.